The T cell receptor (beta chain) under discussion was sequenced for a study of T cells in Graves' hyperthyroidism and ophthalmopathy. Diagnostic assessment was based on clinical symptoms, serum thyroxine and TRAb, thyroid ultrasound and orbital computed tomography. A word on this clonotype: Its antigen is unknown.

With 5 bases removed from V and 3 bases from J, the gap between germline ends came to 12 bases. The CDR3 totals 14 residues. CDR1 SGHTA and CDR2 FQGTGA come from the germline V gene. Findings of the study overall: Most clonotypes expanded in thyroid above 0.001 were likewise present in blood.

TCR beta CDR3 regions were amplified from RNA. TCR CDR3 underwent first-round RT-PCR with the HTBI primer set. TCRdb ran MiXCR on the multiplex PCR reads and lists one entry per CDR3 protein. This table has hundreds of thousands of distinct CDR3 sequences, 15% to 20% appearing once. The genes are TRBV7-3 and TRBJ2-3; tentatively, D is TRBD2 (6 bases). The sequence was obtained from a man in his forties with Graves' ophthalmopathy. The sequenced sample was blood. This CDR3 is CASSARDFTDTQYF. CDR3 in DNA: TGTGCCAGCAGCGCCCGGGACTTTACAGATACGCAGTATTTT.